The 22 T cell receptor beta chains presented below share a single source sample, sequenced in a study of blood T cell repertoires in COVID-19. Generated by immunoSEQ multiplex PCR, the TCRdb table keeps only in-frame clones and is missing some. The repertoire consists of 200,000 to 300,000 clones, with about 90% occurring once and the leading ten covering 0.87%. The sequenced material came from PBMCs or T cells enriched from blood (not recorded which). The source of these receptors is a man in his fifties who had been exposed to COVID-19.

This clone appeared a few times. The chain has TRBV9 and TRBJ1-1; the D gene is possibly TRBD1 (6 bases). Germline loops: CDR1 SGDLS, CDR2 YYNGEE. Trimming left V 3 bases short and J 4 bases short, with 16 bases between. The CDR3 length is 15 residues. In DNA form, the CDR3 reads TGTGCCAGCAGCGCCTCAACAGGGCCCGGCACTGAAGCTTTCTTT. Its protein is CASSASTGPGTEAFF.

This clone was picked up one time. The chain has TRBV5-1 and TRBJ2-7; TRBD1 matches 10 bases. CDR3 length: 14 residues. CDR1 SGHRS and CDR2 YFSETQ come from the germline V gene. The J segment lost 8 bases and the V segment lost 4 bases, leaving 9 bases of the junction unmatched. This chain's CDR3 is CASSPTGTGVQQYF. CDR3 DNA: TGCGCCAGCAGCCCAACCGGGACAGGGGTACAGCAGTACTTC.

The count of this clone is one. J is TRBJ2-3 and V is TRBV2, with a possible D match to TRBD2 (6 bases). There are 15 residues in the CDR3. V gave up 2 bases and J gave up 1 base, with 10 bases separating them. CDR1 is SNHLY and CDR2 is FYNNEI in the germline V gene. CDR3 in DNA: TGTGCCAGCAGTGAACAAGTAGCGGGCACAGATACGCAGTATTTT. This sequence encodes CASSEQVAGTDTQYF.

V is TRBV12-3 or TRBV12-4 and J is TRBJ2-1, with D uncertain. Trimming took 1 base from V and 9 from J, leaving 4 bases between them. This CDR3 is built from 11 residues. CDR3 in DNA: TGTGCCAGCAGTTTAGTGAGTGAGCAGTTCTTC. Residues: CASSLVSEQFF.

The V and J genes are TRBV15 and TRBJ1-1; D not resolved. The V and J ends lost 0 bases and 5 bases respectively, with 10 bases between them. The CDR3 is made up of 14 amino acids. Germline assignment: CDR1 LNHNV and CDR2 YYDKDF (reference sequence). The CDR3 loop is CATSREPGRTEAFF. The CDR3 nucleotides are TGTGCCACCAGCAGAGAGCCCGGGAGAACTGAAGCTTTCTTT.

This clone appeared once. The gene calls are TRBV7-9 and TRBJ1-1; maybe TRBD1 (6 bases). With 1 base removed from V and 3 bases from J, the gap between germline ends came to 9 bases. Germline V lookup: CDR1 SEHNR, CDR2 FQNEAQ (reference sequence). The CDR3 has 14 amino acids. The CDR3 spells CASSLDRADTEAFF. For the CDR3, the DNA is TGTGCCAGCAGCTTAGACAGGGCGGACACTGAAGCTTTCTTT.

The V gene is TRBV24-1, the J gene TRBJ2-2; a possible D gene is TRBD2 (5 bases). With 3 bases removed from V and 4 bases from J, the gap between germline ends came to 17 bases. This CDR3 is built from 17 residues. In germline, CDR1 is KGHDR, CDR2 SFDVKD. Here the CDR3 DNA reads TGTGCCACCAGTGATCCGCAGGCCAGCGGCGTCACCGGGGAGCTGTTTTTT. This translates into CATSDPQASGVTGELFF.

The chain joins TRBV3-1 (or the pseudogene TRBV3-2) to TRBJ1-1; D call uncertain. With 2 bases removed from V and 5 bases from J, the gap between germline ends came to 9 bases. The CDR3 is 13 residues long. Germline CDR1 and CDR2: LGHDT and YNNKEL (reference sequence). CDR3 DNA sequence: TGTGCCAGCAGCCAATATCTGGCAACTGAAGCTTTCTTT. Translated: CASSQYLATEAFF.

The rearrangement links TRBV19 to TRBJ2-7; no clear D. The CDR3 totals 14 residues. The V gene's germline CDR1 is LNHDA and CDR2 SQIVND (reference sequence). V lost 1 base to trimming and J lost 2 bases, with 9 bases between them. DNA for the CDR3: TGTGCCAGTAGTATAGGGCCAGGAACCTACGAGCAGTACTTC. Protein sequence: CASSIGPGTYEQYF.

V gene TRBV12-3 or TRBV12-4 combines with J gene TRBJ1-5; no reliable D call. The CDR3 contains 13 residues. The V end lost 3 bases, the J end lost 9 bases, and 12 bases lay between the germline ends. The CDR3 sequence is CASSFGPRAPQHF. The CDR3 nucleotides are TGTGCCAGCAGTTTTGGGCCGAGAGCGCCCCAGCATTTT.

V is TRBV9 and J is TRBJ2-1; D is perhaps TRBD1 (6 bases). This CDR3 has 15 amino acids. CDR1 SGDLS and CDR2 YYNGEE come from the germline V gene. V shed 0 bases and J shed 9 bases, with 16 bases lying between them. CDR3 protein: CASSVDGRGGGEQFF. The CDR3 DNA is TGTGCCAGCAGCGTAGATGGCAGGGGCGGCGGTGAGCAGTTCTTC.

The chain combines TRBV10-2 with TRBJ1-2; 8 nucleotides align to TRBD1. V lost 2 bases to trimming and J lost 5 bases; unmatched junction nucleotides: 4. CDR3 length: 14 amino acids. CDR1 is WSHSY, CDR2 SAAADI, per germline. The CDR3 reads CASSETQGAYGYTF. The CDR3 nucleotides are TGCGCCAGCAGTGAGACCCAGGGGGCTTATGGCTACACCTTC.

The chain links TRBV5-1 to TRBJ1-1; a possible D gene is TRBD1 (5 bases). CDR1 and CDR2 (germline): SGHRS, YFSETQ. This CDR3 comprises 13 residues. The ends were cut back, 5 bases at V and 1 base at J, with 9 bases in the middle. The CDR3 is CASSPGQNTEAFF. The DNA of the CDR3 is TGCGCCAGCAGTCCTGGACAGAACACTGAAGCTTTCTTT.

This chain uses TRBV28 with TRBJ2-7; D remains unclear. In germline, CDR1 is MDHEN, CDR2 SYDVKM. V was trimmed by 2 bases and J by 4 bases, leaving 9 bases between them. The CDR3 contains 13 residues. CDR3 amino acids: CASSLIRDYEQYF. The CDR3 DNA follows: TGTGCCAGCAGTTTAATTAGAGATTACGAGCAGTACTTC.

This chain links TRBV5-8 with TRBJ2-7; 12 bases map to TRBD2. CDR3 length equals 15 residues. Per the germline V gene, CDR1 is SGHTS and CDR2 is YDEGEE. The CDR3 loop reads CASSPGLAGSYEQYV. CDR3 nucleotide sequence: TGTGCCAGCAGCCCGGGACTAGCGGGTTCCTATGAGCAGTACGTC.

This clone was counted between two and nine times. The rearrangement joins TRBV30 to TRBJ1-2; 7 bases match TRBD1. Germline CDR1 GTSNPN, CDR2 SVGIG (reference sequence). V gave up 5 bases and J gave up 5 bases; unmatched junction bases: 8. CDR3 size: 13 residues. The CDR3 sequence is CAWGRDRPYGYTF. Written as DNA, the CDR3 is TGTGCCTGGGGACGGGACAGACCTTATGGCTACACCTTC.

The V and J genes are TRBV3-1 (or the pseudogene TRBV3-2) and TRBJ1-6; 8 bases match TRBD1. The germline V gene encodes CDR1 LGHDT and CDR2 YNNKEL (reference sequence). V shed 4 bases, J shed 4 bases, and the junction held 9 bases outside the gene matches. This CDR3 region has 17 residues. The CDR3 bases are TGTGCCAGCAGCCCGGACAGGGCCCGAACTTATAATTCACCCCTCCACTTT. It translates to CASSPDRARTYNSPLHF.

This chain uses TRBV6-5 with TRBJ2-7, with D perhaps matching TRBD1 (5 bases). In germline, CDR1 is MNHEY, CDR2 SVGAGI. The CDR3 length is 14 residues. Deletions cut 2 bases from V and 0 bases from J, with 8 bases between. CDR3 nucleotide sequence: TGTGCCAGCAGTTACACAGGCAACTCCTACGAGCAGTACTTC. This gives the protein CASSYTGNSYEQYF.

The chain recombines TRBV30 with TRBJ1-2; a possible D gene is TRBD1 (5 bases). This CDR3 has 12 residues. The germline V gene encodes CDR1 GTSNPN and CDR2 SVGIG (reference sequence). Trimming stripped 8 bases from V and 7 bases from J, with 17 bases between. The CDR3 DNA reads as TGTGCCGGGGCATATGTTAGGGGTGGCTACACCTTC. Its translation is CAGAYVRGGYTF.

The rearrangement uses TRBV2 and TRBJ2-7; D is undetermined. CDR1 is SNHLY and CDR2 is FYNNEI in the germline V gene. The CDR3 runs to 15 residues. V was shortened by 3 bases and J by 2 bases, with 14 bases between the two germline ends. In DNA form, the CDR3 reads TGTGCCAGCAGTGAGGCTCGCAGGTCGACCTACGAGCAGTACGTC. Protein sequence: CASSEARRSTYEQYV.

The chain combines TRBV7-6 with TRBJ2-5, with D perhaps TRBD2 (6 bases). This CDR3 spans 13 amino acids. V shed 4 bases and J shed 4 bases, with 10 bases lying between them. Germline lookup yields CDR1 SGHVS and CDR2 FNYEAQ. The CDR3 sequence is CASSSRRGETQYF. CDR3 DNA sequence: TGTGCCAGCAGCTCTAGGAGGGGAGAGACCCAGTACTTC.

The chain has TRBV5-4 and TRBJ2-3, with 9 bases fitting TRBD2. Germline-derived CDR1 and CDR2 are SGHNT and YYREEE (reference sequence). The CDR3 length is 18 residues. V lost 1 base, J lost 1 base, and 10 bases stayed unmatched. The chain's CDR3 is CASSLPLAGILRTDTQYF. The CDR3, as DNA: TGTGCCAGCAGCTTGCCCCTAGCGGGAATACTTCGCACAGATACGCAGTATTTT. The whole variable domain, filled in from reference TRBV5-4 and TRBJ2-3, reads ETGVTQSPTHLIKTRGQQVTLRCSSQSGHNTVSWYQQALGQGPQFIFQYYREEENGRGNFPPRFSGLQFPNYSSELNVNALELDDSALYLCASSLPLAGILRTDTQYFGPGTRLTVL.